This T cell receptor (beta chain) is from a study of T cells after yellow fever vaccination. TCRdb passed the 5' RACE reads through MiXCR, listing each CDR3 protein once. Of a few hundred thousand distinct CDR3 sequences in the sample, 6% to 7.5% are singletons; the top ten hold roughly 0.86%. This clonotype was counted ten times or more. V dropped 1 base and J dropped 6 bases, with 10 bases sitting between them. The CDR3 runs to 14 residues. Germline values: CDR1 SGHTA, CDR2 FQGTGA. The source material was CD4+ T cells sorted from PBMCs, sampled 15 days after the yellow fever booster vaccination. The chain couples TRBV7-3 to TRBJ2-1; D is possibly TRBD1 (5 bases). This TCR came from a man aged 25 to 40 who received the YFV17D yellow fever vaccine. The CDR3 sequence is CASSLIRAANEQFF. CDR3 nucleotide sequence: TGTGCCAGCAGCTTAATCAGGGCTGCCAATGAGCAGTTCTTC.